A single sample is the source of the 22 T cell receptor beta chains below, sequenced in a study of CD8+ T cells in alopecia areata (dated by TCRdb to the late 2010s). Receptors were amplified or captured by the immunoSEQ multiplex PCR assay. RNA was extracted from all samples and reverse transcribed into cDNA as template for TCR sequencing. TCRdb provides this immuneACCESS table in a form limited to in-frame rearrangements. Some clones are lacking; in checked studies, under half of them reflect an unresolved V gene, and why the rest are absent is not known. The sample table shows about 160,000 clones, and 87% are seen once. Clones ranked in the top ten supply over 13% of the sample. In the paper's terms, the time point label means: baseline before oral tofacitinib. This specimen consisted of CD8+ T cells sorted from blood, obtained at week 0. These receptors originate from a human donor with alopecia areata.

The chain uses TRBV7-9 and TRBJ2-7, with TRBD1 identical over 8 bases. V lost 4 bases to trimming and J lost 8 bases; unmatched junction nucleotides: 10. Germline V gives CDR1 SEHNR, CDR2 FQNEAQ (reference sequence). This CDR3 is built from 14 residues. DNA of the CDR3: TGTGCCAGCAGCTCGGACAGGGTGGTTTACCAGCAGTACTTC. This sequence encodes CASSSDRVVYQQYF.

As DNA, the CDR3 is TGTGCCAGCAGCGCCTCGGAACACAGCTCCTACAATGAGCAGTTCTTC. This translates into CASSASEHSSYNEQFF. J is TRBJ2-1 and V is TRBV9; D is ambiguous. With 3 bases removed from V and 0 bases from J, the gap between germline ends came to 13 bases. Germline CDR1 and CDR2: SGDLS and YYNGEE. This CDR3 region has 16 residues. The whole variable domain, filled in from reference TRBV9 and TRBJ2-1, reads DSGVTQTPKHLITATGQRVTLRCSPRSGDLSVYWYQQSLDQGLQFLIQYYNGEERAKGNILERFSAQQFPDLHSELNLSSLELGDSALYFCASSASEHSSYNEQFFGPGTRLTVL.

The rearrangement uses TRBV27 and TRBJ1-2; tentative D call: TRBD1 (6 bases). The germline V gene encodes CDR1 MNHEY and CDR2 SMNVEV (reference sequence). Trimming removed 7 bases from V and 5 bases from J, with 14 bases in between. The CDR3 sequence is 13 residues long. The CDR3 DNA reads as TGTGCCAGCACGGGGGGCGCGATGTATGGCTACACCTTC. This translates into CASTGGAMYGYTF.

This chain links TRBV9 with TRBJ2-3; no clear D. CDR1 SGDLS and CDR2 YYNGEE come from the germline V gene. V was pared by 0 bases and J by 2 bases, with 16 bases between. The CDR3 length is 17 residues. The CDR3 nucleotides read TGTGCCAGCAGCGTAGAGGATGGTTTCACTTACACAGATACGCAGTATTTT. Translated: CASSVEDGFTYTDTQYF.

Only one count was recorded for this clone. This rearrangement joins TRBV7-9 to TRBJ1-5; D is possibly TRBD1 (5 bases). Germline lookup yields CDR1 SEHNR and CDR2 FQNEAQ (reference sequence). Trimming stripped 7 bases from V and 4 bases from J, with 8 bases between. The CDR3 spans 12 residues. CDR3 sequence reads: CASMTENQPQHF. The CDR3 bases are TGTGCCAGCATGACAGAGAATCAGCCCCAGCATTTT. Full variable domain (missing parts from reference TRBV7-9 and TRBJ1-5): DTGVSQNPRHKITKRGQNVTFRCDPISEHNRLYWYRQTLGQGPEFLTYFQNEAQLEKSRLLSDRFSAERPKGSFSTLEIQRTEQGDSAMYLCASMTENQPQHFGDGTRLSIL.

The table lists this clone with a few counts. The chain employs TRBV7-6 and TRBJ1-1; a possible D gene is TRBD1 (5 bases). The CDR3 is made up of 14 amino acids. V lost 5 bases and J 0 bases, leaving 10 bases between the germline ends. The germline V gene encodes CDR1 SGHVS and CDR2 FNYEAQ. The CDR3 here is CASSPGGMNTEAFF. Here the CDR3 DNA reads TGTGCCAGCAGCCCCGGGGGGATGAACACTGAAGCTTTCTTT.

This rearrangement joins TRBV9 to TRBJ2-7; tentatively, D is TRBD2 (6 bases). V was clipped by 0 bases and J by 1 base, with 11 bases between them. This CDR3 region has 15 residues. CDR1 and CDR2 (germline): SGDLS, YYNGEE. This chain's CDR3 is CASSVAGESSYEQYF. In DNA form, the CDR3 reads TGTGCCAGCAGCGTAGCGGGGGAGAGTTCCTACGAGCAGTACTTC.

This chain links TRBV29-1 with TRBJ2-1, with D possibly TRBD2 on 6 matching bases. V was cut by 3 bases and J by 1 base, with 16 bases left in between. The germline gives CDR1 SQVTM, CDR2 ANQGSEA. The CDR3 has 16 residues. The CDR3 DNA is TGCAGCGTTGACTCGGTTGGGACTCAATCCTACAATGAGCAGTTCTTC. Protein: CSVDSVGTQSYNEQFF.

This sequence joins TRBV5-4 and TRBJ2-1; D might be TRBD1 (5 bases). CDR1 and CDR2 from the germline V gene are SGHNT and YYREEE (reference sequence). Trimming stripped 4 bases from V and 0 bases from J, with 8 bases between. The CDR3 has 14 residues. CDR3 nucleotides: TGTGCCAGCAGCGTCGACAGCTCCTACAATGAGCAGTTCTTC. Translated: CASSVDSSYNEQFF.

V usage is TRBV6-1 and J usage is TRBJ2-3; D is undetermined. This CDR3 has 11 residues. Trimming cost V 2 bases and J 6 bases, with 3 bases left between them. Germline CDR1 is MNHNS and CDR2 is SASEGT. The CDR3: CASSELDTQYF. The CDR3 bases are TGTGCCAGCAGTGAATTGGATACGCAGTATTTT.

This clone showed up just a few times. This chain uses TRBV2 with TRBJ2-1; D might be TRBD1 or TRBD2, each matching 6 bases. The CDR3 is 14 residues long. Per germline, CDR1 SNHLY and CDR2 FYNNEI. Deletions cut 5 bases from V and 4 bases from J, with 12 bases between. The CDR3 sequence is CASSPGGDYNEQFF. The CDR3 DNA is TGTGCCAGCAGTCCCGGGGGCGATTACAATGAGCAGTTCTTC.

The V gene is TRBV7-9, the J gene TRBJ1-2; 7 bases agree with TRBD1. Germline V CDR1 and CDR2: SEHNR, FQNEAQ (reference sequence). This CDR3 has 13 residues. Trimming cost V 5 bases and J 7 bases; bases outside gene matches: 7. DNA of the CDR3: TGTGCCAGCAGCCTGCTGGACAGGTTTGGCTACACCTTC. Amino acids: CASSLLDRFGYTF.

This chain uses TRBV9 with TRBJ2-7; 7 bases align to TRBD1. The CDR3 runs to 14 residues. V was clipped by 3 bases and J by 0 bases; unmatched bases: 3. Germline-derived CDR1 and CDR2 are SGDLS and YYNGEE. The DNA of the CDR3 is TGTGCCAGCAGCGGCAGGGACAGCTCCTACGAGCAGTACTTC. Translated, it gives CASSGRDSSYEQYF.

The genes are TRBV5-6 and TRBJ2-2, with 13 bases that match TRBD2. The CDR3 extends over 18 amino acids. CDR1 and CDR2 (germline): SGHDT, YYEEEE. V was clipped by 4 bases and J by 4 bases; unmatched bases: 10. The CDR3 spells CASSPRRTSGSGTGELFF. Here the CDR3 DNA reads TGTGCCAGCAGCCCCCGGCGGACTAGCGGGAGTGGCACCGGGGAGCTGTTTTTT.

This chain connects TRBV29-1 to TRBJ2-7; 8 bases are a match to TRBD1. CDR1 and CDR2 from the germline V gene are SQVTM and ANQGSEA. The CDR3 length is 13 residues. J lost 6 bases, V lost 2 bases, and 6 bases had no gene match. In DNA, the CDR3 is TGCAGCGTTGAAAGGGTGGACAGGGCCGAGCAGTACTTC. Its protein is CSVERVDRAEQYF.

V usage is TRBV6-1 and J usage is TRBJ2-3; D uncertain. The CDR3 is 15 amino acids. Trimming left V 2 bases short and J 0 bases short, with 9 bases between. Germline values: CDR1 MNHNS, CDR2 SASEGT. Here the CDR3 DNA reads TGTGCCAGCAGTGAATGGACGACTAGCACAGATACGCAGTATTTT. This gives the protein CASSEWTTSTDTQYF.

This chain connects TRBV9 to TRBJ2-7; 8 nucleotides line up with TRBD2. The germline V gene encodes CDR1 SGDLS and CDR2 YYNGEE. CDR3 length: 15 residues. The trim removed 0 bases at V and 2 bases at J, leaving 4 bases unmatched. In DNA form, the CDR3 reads TGTGCCAGCAGCGTAGAGGGTAGCGGGGCCTACGAGCAGTACTTC. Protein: CASSVEGSGAYEQYF.

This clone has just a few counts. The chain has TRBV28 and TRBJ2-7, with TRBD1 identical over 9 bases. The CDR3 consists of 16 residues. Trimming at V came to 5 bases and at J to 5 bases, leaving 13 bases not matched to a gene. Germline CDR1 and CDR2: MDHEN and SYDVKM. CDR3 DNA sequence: TGTGCCAGCAGTACCCCCAGGACAGGGGAGCCCGACGAGCAGTACTTC. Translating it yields CASSTPRTGEPDEQYF.

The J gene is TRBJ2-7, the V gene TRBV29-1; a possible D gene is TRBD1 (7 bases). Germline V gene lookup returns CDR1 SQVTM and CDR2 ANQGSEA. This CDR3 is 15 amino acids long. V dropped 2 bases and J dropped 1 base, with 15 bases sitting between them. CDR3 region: CSVEKEGAMSYEQYF. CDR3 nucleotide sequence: TGCAGCGTTGAAAAGGAGGGGGCAATGTCCTACGAGCAGTACTTC.

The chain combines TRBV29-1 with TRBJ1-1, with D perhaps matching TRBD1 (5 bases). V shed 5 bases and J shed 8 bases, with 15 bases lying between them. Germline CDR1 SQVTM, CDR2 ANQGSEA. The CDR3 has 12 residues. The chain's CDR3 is CSVRRAGREAFF. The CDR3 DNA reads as TGCAGCGTTCGGAGGGCAGGGAGAGAAGCTTTCTTT.

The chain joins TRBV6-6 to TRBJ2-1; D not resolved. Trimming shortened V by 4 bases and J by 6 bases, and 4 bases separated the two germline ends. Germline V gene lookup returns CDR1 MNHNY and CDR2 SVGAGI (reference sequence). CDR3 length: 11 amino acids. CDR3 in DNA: TGTGCCAGCAGTTCGGGCAATGAGCAGTTCTTC. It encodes CASSSGNEQFF.

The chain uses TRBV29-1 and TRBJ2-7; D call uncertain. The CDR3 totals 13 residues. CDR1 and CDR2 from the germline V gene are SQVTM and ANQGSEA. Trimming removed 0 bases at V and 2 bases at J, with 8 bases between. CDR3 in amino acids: CSVEEPGPYEQYF. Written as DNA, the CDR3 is TGCAGCGTTGAAGAACCCGGACCCTACGAGCAGTACTTC.